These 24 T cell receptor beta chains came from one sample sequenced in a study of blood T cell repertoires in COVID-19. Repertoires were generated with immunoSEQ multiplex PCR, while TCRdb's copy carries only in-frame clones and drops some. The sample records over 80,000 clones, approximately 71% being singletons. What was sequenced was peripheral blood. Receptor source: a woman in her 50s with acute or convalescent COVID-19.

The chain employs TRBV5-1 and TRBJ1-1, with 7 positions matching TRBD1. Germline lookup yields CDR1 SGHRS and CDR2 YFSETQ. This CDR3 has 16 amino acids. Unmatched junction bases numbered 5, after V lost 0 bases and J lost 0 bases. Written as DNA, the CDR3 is TGCGCCAGCAGCTTGGATACTGACAGGGTGAACACTGAAGCTTTCTTT. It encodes CASSLDTDRVNTEAFF. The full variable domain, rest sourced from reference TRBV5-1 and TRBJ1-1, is KAGVTQTPRYLIKTRGQQVTLSCSPISGHRSVSWYQQTPGQGLQFLFEYFSETQRNKGNFPGRFSGRQFSNSRSEMNVSTLELGDSALYLCASSLDTDRVNTEAFFGQGTRLTVV.

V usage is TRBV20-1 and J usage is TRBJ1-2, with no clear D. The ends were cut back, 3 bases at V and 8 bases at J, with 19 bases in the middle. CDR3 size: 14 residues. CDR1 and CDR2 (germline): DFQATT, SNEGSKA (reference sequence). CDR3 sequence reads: CSASSVGKLGGYTF. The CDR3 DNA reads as TGCAGTGCTAGTTCGGTCGGGAAGTTAGGCGGCTACACCTTC.

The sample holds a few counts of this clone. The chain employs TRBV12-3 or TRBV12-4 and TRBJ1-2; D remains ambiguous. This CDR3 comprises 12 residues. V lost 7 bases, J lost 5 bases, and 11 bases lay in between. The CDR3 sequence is CASTSGGYGYTF. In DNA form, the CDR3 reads TGTGCCAGCACCTCCGGCGGGTATGGCTACACCTTC.

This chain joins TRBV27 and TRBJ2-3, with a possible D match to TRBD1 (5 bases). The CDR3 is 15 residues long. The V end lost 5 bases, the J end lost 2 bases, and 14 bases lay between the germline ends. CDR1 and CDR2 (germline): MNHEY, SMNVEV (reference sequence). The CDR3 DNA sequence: TGTGCCAGCAGTCACAAAGGACAAACCACAGATACGCAGTATTTT. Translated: CASSHKGQTTDTQYF.

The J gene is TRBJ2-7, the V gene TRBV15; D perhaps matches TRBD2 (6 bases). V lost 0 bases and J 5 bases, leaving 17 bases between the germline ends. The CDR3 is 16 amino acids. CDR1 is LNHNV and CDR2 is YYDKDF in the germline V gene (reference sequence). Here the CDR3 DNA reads TGTGCCACCAGCAGAGACTTAGGAGGGCCCGGCGACGAGCAGTACTTC. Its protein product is CATSRDLGGPGDEQYF. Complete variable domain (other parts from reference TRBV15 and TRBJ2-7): DAMVIQNPRYQVTQFGKPVTLSCSQTLNHNVMYWYQQKSSQAPKLLFHYYDKDFNNEADTPDNFQSRRPNTSFCFLDIRSPGLGDTAMYLCATSRDLGGPGDEQYFGPGTRLTVT.

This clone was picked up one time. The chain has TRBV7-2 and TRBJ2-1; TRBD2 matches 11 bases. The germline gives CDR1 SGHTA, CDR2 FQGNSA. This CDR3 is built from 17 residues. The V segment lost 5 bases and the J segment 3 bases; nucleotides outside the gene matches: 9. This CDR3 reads CASSRLAGGLGYNEQFF. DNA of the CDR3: TGTGCCAGCAGCCGCCTAGCGGGGGGCTTGGGCTACAATGAGCAGTTCTTC.

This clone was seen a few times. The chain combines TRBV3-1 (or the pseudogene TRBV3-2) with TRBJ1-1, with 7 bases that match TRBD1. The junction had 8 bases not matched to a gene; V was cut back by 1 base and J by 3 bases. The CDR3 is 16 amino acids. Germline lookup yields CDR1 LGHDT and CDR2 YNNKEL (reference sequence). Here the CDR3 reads CASSQGWRGRDTEAFF. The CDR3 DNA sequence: TGTGCCAGCAGCCAAGGGTGGAGGGGGCGAGACACTGAAGCTTTCTTT.

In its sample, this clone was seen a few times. The CDR3 DNA reads TGTGCCAGCAGTCCTTTGACAGGCCCCCCCGAGCCCAAAAACATTCAGTACTTC. It translates to CASSPLTGPPEPKNIQYF. V gene TRBV27 combines with J gene TRBJ2-4; perhaps TRBD1 as D (6 bases). The CDR3 is 18 amino acids. Trimming took 5 bases from V and 2 from J, leaving 22 bases between them. The germline gives CDR1 MNHEY, CDR2 SMNVEV (reference sequence).

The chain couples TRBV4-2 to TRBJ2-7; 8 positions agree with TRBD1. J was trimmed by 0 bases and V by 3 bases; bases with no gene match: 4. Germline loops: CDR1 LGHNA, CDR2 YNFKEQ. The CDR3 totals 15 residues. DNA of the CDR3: TGTGCCAGCAGCCAGGCCGGGACAGGCTCCTACGAGCAGTACTTC. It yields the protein CASSQAGTGSYEQYF.

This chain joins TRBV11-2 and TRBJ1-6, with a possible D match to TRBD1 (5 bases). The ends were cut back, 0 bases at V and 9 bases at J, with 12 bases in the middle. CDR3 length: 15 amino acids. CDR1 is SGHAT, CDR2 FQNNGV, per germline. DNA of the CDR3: TGTGCCAGCAGCTTAGATCCAGGGCGAGGTTCACCCCTCCACTTT. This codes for CASSLDPGRGSPLHF.

In DNA form, the CDR3 reads TGCAGCGTCGACAGGGGGCGAGGCTATGGCTACACCTTC. Translating it yields CSVDRGRGYGYTF. The V gene is TRBV29-1, the J gene TRBJ1-2; TRBD1 matches at 10 bases. CDR3 length: 13 residues. Losses at the gene ends were 6 bases for V and 4 bases for J; bases not matched to a gene: 5. Germline CDR1 reads SQVTM; CDR2 reads ANQGSEA.

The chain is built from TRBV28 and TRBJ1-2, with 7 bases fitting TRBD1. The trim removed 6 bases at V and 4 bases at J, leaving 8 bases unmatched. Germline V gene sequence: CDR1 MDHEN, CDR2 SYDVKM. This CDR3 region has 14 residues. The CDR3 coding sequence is TGTGCCAGCAGGTCGAAGGGGGCACTCTATGGCTACACCTTC. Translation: CASRSKGALYGYTF.

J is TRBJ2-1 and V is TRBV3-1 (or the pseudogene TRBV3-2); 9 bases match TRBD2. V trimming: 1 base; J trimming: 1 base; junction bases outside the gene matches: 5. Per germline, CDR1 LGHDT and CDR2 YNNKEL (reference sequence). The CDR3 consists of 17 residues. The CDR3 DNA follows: TGTGCCAGCAGCCAAGTGAGCGGGGGGAAGTCCTACAATGAGCAGTTCTTC. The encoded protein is CASSQVSGGKSYNEQFF.

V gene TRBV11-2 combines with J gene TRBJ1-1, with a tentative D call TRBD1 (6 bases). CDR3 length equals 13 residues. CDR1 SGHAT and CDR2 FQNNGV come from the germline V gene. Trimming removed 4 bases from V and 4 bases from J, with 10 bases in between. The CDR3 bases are TGTGCCAGCAGCTCAGGGGAGGGCACTGAAGCTTTCTTT. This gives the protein CASSSGEGTEAFF.

The CDR3 sequence is CATSDPGRAMNGYTF. The CDR3 DNA follows: TGTGCCACCAGTGATCCAGGGAGGGCCATGAATGGCTACACCTTC. The chain links TRBV24-1 to TRBJ1-2; perhaps TRBD1 as D (5 bases). The CDR3 is 15 amino acids. The germline V gene encodes CDR1 KGHDR and CDR2 SFDVKD. Trimming took off 3 bases at V and 6 bases at J, with 16 bases between the two ends.

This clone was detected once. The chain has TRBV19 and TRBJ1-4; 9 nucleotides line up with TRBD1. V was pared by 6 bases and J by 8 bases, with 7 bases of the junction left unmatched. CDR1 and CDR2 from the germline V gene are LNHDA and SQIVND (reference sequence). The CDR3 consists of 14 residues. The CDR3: CASRKTGGVEKLFF. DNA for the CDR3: TGTGCCAGTAGGAAAACAGGGGGCGTCGAAAAACTGTTTTTT.

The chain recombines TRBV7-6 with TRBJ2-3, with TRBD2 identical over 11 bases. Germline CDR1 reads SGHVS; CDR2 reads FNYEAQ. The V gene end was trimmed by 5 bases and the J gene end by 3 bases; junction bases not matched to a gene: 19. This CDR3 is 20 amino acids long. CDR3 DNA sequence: TGTGCCAGCAGCGTCCGGGGACCCCAGGGACTAGCGGAGAATACAGATACGCAGTATTTT. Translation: CASSVRGPQGLAENTDTQYF.

The CDR3 here is CASSQDRVSEQYF. The DNA for the CDR3 is TGCGCCAGCAGCCAAGATCGGGTATCCGAGCAGTACTTC. The V and J genes are TRBV4-3 and TRBJ2-7; D call uncertain. The CDR3 totals 13 residues. V shed 0 bases and J shed 6 bases, with 9 bases lying between them. Per the germline V gene, CDR1 is LGHNA and CDR2 is YSLEER.

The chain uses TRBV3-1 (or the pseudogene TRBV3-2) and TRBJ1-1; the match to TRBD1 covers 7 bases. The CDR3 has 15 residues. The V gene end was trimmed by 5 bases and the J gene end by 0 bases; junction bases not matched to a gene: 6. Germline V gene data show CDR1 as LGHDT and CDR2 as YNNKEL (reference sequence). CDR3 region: CASSEGGRMNTEAFF. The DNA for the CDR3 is TGTGCCAGCAGCGAAGGGGGCAGGATGAACACTGAAGCTTTCTTT.

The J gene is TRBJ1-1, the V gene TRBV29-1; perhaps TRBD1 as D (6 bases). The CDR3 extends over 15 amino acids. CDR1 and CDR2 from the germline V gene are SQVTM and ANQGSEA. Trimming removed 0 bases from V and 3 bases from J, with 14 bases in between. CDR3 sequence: CSVEDPNRDDTEAFF. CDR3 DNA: TGCAGCGTTGAAGATCCGAACAGGGATGACACTGAAGCTTTCTTT.

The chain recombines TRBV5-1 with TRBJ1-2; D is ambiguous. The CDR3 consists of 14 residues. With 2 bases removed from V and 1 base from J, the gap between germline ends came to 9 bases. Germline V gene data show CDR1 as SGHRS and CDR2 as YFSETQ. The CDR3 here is CASSFHRDNYGYTF. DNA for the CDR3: TGCGCCAGCAGCTTCCACCGGGATAACTATGGCTACACCTTC. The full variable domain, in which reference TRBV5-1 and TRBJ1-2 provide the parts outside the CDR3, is KAGVTQTPRYLIKTRGQQVTLSCSPISGHRSVSWYQQTPGQGLQFLFEYFSETQRNKGNFPGRFSGRQFSNSRSEMNVSTLELGDSALYLCASSFHRDNYGYTFGSGTRLTVV.

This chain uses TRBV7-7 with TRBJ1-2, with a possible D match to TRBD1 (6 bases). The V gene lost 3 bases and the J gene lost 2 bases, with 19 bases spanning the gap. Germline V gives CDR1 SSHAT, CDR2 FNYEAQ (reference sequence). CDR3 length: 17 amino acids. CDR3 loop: CASSFKMGQTGNYGYTF. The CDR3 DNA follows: TGTGCCAGCAGCTTTAAGATGGGCCAGACAGGAAACTATGGCTACACCTTC.

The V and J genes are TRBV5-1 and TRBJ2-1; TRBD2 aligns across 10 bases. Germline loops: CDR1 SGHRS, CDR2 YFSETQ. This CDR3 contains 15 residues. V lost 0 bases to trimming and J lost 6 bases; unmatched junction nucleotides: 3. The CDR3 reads CASSLEVAGGNEQFF. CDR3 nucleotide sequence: TGCGCCAGCAGCTTGGAAGTAGCGGGAGGCAATGAGCAGTTCTTC.

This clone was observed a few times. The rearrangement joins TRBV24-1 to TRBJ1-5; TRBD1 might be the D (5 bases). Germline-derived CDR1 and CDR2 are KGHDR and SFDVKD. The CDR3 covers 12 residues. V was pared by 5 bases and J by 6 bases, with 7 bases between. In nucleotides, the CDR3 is TGTGCCACCAGTGCAGGGCCTCAGCCCCAGCATTTT. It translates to CATSAGPQPQHF.